This is a list of T cell receptor delta chains from one sample in a study of gamma-delta T cells after stem cell transplantation. TCRdb re-called clones from the RT-PCR reads using CATT. The sample yields roughly 12,000 delta-chain clones, about two fifths seen once. Specimen: gamma-delta T cells. All receptors come from a human donor. It is not recorded whose cells these are; they may come from a transplant donor. Both conserved end residues are part of each CDR3. A D gene is named only where the DNA matches it firmly. Expanded clones get a size class; other rows say once, few or many, or leave the size out.

clone size	D gene	J gene	V gene	CDR3 DNA	CDR3 protein
few	TRDD3	TRDJ1	TRDV3	TGTGCCTTTACAAAGGGGCTCCTAGGTCCCTGGGGGTCCAACACCGATAAACTCATCTTT	CAFTKGLLGPWGSNTDKLIF
NA	TRDD3	TRDJ1	TRDV1	TGTGCTCTTGGGGAGACATCCTTGCATACTGGGGGATACAATTTGGTTCAAACCGATAAACTCATCTTT	CALGETSLHTGGYNLVQTDKLIF
NA	TRDD3	TRDJ1	TRDV1	TGTGCTCTTGGGGAAGTAAGGCCCGGGGGATACTGGGCCACCGATAAACTCATCTTT	CALGEVRPGGYWATDKLIF
NA	TRDD3	TRDJ2	TRDV1	TGTGCTCTTGGGGACCTTATTCCCCGACTGGGGGATAGAGGGGTAACAGCACAACTCTTCTTT	CALGDLIPRLGDRGVTAQLFF
once	NA	TRDJ1	TRDV2	TGTGCCTGTGATAACACCGATAAACTCATCTTT	CACDNTDKLIF
NA	NA	TRDJ1	TRDV1	TGTGCTGTTGAGGAAAATTCCCGACAGTACTCGGGGTTCAAAGATAAACTCATCTTT	CAVEENSRQYSGFKDKLIF
few	TRDD3	TRDJ1	TRDV1	TGTGCTCTTGGGGACCCTAGCTTCTTACTGGGGGATACGCTGGCCGATAAACTCATCTTT	CALGDPSFLLGDTLADKLIF
NA	NA	TRDJ1	TRDV1	TGTGCTCTTGGGGACCCCATCCCGACCTGGACCGCGCTGTACACCGATAAACTCATCTTT	CALGDPIPTWTALYTDKLIF
few	NA	TRDJ3	TRDV2	TGTGCCTGTGACGGGGTCCCTAGCTCCTGGGACACCCGACGGATGTTTTTC	CACDGVPSSWDTRRMFF
NA	TRDD3	TRDJ1	TRDV2	TGTGCCTGTGACCCAAGATACTGGGGGAGACACCTTTACACCGATAAACTCATCTTT	CACDPRYWGRHLYTDKLIF
NA	TRDD3	TRDJ1	TRDV2	TGTGCCTGTGACTCTAAACGGTACTGGGGGATACTGGAGACCGATAAACTCATCTTT	CACDSKRYWGILETDKLIF
NA	TRDD3	TRDJ2	TRDV2	TGTGCCTGTGACATACTGGGGGATCCAGCCCAACTCTTCTTT	CACDILGDPAQLFF
NA	TRDD3	TRDJ1	TRDV1	TGTGCTCTTGGGGAACAACCCCCGTACTGGGGGATGCGGAAACTCATCTTT	CALGEQPPYWGMRKLIF
few	TRDD3	TRDJ1	TRDV1	TGTGCTCTTGGGGAAAGAGGGTGGGGGATAACCCCAAGAGATAAACTCATCTTT	CALGERGWGITPRDKLIF
NA	TRDD2	TRDJ1	TRDV2	TGTGCCTGTGCCCCTAGGCCTTCCTACGGCGCCCCCCCGAACGTACTCCCTAATATTACGAGCTCGTACACCGATAAACTCATCTTT	CACAPRPSYGAPPNVLPNITSSYTDKLIF
NA	TRDD3	TRDJ3	TRDV2	TGTGCCTGTGACCTCTGGGGGATCCCAAGCTCCTGGGACACCCGACAGATGTTTTTC	CACDLWGIPSSWDTRQMFF
NA	TRDD2	TRDJ1	TRDV1	TGTGCTCTTGGGGAACCTTCCTACGACCGTACGGGGCAGGGGCTCATCTTT	CALGEPSYDRTGQGLIF
NA	TRDD3	TRDJ1	TRDV2	TGTGCCTGTGACACTCTACTGGGGGCTGTATCTTCCACCGATAAACTCATCTTT	CACDTLLGAVSSTDKLIF
NA	TRDD3	TRDJ1	TRDV1	TGTGCTCTTGGGGAACCCCGCCAACATTCCTACAATCCTACTGGGGGATCCAAAAGGCGTTACACCGATAAACTCATCTTT	CALGEPRQHSYNPTGGSKRRYTDKLIF
medium-sized	TRDD3	TRDJ1	TRDV2	TGTGCCTGTGACACCGATCTCGTAACCTCTGGGGGATACGCAGGGCTCATCTTT	CACDTDLVTSGGYAGLIF
once	TRDD3	TRDJ2	TRDV1	TGTGCTCTTGGGGAAATGAAACTAACCAACTGGGGGAGCGCCGACTTGACAGCAAAACTCTTCTTT	CALGEMKLTNWGSADLTAKLFF
NA	NA	TRDJ2	TRDV2	TGTGCCTGTAACCCACTGGGGGGTCCTTCCTCCACAGCACAACTCTTCTTT	CACNPLGGPSSTAQLFF
NA	TRDD3	TRDJ1	TRDV1	TGTGCTCTTCTATTGGAGAGGGGTGACGTGCCCAACGGGTGGGGGATACGCGAGGACGGTAAACTCATCTTT	CALLLERGDVPNGWGIREDGKLIF
medium-sized	TRDD3	TRDJ1	TRDV2	TGTGCCTGTGACACCTGGGGATACGGTTCTCCCCCTCGGCTGTACACCGATAAACTCATCTTT	CACDTWGYGSPPRLYTDKLIF
once	TRDD3	TRDJ1	TRDV1	TGTGCTGTTGGGGAAGAAATTTCACTGGGGGATACGCGAGAAACCGATAAACTCATCTTT	CAVGEEISLGDTRETDKLIF
medium-sized	TRDD3	TRDJ3	TRDV2	TGTGCCTGTGACACGCAACTGGGGGACAGCTCCTGGGACACCCGACAGATGTTTTTC	CACDTQLGDSSWDTRQMFF
medium-sized	NA	TRDJ3	TRDV2	TGTGCCTGTGACGAGGGCTGGACCCGCTCCTGGGACACCCGACAGATGTTTTTC	CACDEGWTRSWDTRQMFF
NA	NA	TRDJ1	TRDV1	TGTGCTCTTGGGGAAACTGTACGGGGGGTCCCCTACACCGATAAACTCATCTTT	CALGETVRGVPYTDKLIF
NA	TRDD3	TRDJ1	TRDV3	TGTGCCTTTAGCCCGGCACTGGGGGATCCCCACACCGATAAACTCATCTTT	CAFSPALGDPHTDKLIF
few	TRDD2	TRDJ2	TRDV1	TGTGCTCTTGGGGATCGGGCCTTCCTACGTAATACGCGACACGCGGGGACAGCACAACTCTTCTTT	CALGDRAFLRNTRHAGTAQLFF
NA	TRDD3	TRDJ1	TRDV1	TGTGCTCTTGGGGAGGCTCGCTACTACGGAAGACTGGGGGAGTACACCGATAAACTCATCTTT	CALGEARYYGRLGEYTDKLIF
few	NA	TRDJ1	TRDV1	TGTGCTCTTGGGGAACCTCGCCCTTCCTACCTGGGGGATGCTGATAAACTCATCTTT	CALGEPRPSYLGDADKLIF
NA	TRDD3	TRDJ1	TRDV1	TGTGCTCTTGGGGAAACTTCCTATTTCCCTACTGGGGGATACCGGCGGAGTAAACTCATCTTT	CALGETSYFPTGGYRRSKLIF
few	NA	TRDJ1	TRDV1	TGTGCTCTTGGGGAACCCGTCGCCAGGAGCGGATGGTACACCGATAAACTCATCTTT	CALGEPVARSGWYTDKLIF
NA	TRDD3	TRDJ1	TRDV1	TGTGCTCTTGGGCCGATTTGGCCTTTAACTGGGGATATAGGAGGAACCGATAAACTCATCTTT	CALGPIWPLTGDIGGTDKLIF
medium-sized	NA	TRDJ1	TRDV2	TGTGCCTGTGAATCGAGCTGTCACGACACCGATAAACTCATCTTT	CACESSCHDTDKLIF
NA	NA	TRDJ1	TRAV29/DV5	TGTGCAGCAAGCGGTGGGGACCTGTACACCGATAAACTCATCTTT	CAASGGDLYTDKLIF
NA	NA	TRDJ1	TRDV2	TGTGCCTGTGACAAGCGGTGGAAGTCGGTGGTGATGTACACCGATAACCTCATCTTT	CACDKRWKSVVMYTDNLIF
NA	NA	TRDJ1	TRDV2	TGTGCCTGTGACACCGAGGATAGGGGGGCGTACACCGATAAACTCATCTTT	CACDTEDRGAYTDKLIF
few	TRDD3	TRDJ1	TRDV1	TGTGCTCTTGGGGAACTATGTCCGTTACTGAGGGATACGGGGGCCGATAAACTCATCTTT	CALGELCPLLRDTGADKLIF
medium-sized	TRDD3	TRDJ2	TRDV1	TGTGCTCTTGGGGAACTGAGCTGGGGGATACTCTTCTTT	CALGELSWGILFF
few	NA	TRDJ1	TRDV3	TGTGCCTTTACGAGGGATTACACCGATAAACTCATCTTT	CAFTRDYTDKLIF
few	TRDD3	TRDJ1	TRDV1	TGTGCTCTTGGGACCCTCCTTACTGGGGGTCTAGGTTTCGATAAACTCATCTTT	CALGTLLTGGLGFDKLIF
NA	TRDD3	TRDJ1	TRDV1	TGTGCTCTTGGGGAACTAAGGTTTCCTTTTTCCTACTGGGGGAATTACACCGATAAACTCATCTTT	CALGELRFPFSYWGNYTDKLIF
NA	NA	TRDJ2	TRDV1	TGTGCTCTTGGGGCCACCGATGTCTTCCTACGAGTTCCCCCTTACTGGGGGACCTACTCCCCGGTCCCTTTGACAGCACAACTCTTCTTT	CALGATDVFLRVPPYWGTYSPVPLTAQLFF
medium-sized	NA	TRDJ1	TRDV3	TGTGCCTATGACTTCGGCTACACCGATAAACTCATCTTT	CAYDFGYTDKLIF
NA	NA	TRDJ1	TRDV3	TGTGCCTTTAGACTCGTACACGAGTACACCTATACACTCATCTTT	CAFRLVHEYTYTLIF